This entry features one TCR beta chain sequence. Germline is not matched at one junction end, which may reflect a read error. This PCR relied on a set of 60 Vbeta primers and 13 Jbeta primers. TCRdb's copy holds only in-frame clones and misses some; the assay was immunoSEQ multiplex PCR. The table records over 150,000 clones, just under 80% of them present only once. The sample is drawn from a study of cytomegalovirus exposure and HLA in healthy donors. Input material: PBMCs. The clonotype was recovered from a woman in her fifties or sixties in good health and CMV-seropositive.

The CDR3 protein is CASSLAQAHASSGANGLTF. CDR3 in DNA: TGTGCCAGCAGCTTAGCGCAGGCCCATGCATCCTCTGGGGCCAACGGCCTGACTTTC. V gene TRBV7-2 combines with J gene TRBJ2-6, with D possibly TRBD1 on 5 matching bases. Germline V lookup: CDR1 SGHTA, CDR2 FQGNSA. This CDR3 region has 19 residues.